This T cell receptor beta chain emerged from a study of cytomegalovirus exposure and HLA in healthy donors. Sequencing was performed with immunoSEQ multiplex PCR; in TCRdb, only in-frame clones are kept and a portion is missing. The repertoire consists of under 300,000 clones, with approximately 86% occurring once and the leading ten covering less than 1.2%. The clonotype comes from a young woman in good health and CMV-seronegative. Sample: PBMCs.

CDR3 protein: CASSFRGWDRGPYGYTF. The CDR3 nucleotides read TGTGCCAGCAGCTTCCGGGGGTGGGACAGGGGACCCTATGGCTACACCTTC. This chain links TRBV9 with TRBJ1-2; TRBD1 aligns across 10 bases. Unmatched junction bases numbered 13, after V lost 4 bases and J lost 4 bases. This CDR3 is built from 17 residues. Germline loops: CDR1 SGDLS, CDR2 YYNGEE.